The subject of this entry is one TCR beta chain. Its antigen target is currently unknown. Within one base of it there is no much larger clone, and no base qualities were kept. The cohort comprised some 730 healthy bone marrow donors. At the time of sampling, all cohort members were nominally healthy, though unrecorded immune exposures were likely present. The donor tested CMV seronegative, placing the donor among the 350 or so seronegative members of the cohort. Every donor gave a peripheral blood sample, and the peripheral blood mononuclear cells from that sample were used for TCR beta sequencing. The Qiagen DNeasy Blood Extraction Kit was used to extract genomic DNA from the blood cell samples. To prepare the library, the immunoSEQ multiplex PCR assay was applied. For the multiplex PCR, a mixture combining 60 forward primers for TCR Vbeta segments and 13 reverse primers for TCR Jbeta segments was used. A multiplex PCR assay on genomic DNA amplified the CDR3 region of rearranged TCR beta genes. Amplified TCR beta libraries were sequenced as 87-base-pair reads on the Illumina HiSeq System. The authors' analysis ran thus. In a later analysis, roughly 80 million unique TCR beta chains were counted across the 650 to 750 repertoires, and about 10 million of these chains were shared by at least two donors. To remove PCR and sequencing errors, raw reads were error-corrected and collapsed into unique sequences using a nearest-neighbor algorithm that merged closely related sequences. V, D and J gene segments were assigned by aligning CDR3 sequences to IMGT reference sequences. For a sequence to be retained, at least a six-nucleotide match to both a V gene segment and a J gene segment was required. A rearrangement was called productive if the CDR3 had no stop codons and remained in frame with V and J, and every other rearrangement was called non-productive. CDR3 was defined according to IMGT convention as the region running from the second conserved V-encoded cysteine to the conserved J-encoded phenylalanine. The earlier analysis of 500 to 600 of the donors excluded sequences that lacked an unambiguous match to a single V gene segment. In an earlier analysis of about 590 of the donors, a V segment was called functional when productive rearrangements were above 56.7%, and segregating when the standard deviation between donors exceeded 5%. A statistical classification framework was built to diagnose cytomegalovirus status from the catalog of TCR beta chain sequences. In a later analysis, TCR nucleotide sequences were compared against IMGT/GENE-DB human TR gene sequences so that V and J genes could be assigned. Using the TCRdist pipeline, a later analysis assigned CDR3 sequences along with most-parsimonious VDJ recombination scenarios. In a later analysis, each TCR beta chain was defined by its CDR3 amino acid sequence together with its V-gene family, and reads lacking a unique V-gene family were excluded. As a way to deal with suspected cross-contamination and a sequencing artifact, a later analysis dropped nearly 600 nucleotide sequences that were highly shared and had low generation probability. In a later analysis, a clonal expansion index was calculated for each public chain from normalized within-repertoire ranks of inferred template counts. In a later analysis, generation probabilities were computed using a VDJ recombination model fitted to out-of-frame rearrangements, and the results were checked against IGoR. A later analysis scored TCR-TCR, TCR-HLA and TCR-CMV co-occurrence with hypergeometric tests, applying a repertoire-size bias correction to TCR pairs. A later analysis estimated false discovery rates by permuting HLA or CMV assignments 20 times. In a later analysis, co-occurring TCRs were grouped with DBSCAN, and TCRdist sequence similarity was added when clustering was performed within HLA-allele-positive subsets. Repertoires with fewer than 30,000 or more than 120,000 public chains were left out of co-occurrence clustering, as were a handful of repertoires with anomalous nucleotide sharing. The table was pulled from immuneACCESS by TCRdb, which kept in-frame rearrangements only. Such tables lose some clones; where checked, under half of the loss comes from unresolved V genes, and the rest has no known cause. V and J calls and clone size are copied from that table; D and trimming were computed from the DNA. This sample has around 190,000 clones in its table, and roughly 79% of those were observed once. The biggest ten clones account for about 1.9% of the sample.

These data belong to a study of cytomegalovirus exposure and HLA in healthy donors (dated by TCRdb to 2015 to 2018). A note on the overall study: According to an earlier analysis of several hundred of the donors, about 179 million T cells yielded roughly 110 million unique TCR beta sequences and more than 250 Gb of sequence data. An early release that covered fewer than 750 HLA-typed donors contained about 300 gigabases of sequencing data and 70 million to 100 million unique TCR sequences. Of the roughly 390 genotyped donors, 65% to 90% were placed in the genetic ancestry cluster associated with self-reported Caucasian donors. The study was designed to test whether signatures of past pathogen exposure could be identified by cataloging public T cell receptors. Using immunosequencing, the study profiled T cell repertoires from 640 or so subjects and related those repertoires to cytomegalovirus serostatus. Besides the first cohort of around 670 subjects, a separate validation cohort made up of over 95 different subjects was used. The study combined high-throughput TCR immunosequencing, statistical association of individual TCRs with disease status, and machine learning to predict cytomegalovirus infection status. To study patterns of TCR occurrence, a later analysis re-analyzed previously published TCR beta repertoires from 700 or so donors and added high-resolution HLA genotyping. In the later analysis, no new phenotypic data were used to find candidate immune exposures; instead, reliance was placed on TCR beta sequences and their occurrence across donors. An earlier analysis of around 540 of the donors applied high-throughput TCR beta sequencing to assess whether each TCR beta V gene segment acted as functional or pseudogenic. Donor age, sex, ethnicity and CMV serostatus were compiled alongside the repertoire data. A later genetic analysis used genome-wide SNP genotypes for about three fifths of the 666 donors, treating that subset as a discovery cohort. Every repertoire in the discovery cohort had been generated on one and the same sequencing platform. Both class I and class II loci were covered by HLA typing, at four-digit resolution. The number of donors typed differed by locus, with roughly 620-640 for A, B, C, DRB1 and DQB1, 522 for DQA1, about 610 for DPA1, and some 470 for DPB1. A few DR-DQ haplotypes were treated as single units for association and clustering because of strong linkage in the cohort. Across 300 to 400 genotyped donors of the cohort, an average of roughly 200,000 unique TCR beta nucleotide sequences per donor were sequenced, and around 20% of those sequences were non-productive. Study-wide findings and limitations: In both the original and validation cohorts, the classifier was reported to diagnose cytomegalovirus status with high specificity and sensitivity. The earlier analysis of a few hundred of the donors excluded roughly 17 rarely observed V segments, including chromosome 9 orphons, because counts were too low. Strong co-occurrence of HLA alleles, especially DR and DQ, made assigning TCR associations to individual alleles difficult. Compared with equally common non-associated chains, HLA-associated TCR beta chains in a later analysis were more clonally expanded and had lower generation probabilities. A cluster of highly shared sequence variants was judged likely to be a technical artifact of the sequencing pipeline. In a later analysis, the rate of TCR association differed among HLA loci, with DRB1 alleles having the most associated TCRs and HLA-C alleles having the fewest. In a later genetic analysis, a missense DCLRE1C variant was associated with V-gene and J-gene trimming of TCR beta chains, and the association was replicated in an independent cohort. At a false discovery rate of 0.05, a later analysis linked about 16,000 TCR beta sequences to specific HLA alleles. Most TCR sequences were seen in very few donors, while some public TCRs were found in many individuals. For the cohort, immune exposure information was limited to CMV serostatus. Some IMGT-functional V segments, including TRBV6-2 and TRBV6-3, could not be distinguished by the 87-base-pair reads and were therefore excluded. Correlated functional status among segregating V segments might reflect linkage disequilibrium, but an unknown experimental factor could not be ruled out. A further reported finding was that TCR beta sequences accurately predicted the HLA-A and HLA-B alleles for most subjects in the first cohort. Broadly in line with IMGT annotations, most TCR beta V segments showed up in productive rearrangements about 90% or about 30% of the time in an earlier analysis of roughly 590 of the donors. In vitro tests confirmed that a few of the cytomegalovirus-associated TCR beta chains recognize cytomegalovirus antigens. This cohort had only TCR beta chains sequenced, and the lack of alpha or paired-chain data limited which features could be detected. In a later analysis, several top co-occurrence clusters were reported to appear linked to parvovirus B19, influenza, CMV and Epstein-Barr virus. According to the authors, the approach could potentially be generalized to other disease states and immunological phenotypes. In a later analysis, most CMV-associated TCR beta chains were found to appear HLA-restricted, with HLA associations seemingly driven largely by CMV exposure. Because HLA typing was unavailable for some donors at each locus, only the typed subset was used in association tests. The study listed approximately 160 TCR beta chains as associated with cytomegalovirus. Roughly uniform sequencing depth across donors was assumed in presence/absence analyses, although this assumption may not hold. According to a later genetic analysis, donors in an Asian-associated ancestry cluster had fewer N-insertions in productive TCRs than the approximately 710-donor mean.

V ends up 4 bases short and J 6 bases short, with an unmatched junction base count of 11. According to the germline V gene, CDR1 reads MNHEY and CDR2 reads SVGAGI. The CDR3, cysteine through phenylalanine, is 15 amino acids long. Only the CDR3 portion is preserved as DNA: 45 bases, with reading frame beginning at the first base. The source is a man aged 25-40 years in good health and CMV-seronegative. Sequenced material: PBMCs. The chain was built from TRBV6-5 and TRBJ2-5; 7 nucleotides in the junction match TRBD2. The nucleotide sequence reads TGTGCCAGCAGTTTAAAGTGGGAGGGTGGGAAGACCCAGTACTTC. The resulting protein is CASSLKWEGGKTQYF.